This entry is about one T cell receptor (beta chain). This sample is drawn from a study of CD8+CD57+ T cells in acquired aplastic anemia. Trimming took 5 bases from V and 7 from J; bases not matched to a gene: 7. Germline V gene lookup returns CDR1 ENHRY and CDR2 SYGVKD. This CDR3 has 14 amino acids. TCR beta VDJ and CDR3 profiling used genomic DNA as template. One entry per CDR3 protein, called by TCRdb with MiXCR from the reads. The sample has about half a million distinct CDR3 sequences, approximately 32% seen once. In patients chosen for sequencing, flow cytometry had shown CD8+CD57+ cell expansion.

The chain recombines TRBV10-3 with TRBJ1-5, with 8 nucleotides matching TRBD1. This sequence originates from a human donor with aplastic anemia. Sample: sorted CD4+, CD8+, or CD8+CD57+ T cells (not recorded which) from PBMCs. CDR3 sequence: CAISKWTGRQPQHF. The CDR3 nucleotides are TGTGCCATCAGTAAATGGACAGGGAGGCAGCCCCAGCATTTT.